This T cell receptor (beta chain) was identified in a study of blood T cell repertoires in COVID-19. V dropped 4 bases and J dropped 2; count of bases not matched to a gene: 5. The germline V gene encodes CDR1 SGHRS and CDR2 YFSETQ. This CDR3 region has 14 residues. In its sample, this clone was seen once. Assay: immunoSEQ multiplex PCR; the TCRdb copy retains only in-frame clones and omits some. The sample holds about 160,000 clones, 82% seen once. The TCR comes from a woman aged 40 to 50 with COVID-19, enrolled during active disease. The sequenced sample consisted of peripheral blood. This chain links TRBV5-1 with TRBJ2-5; 7 nucleotides agree with TRBD2. CDR3 nucleotide sequence: TGCGCCAGCAGCCGGACTAGTATGCAAGAGACCCAGTACTTC. Translated: CASSRTSMQETQYF.